This T cell receptor beta chain came from a study of blood T cells in healthy people across ages. The wider study: About one barcoded beta molecule per two T cells was captured by template switching.

This clonotype was counted at least ten times. The use of a sample-barcoded 5' primer and a J-beta primer mix characterized a second PCR of about 7 to 12 cycles. A template-switch adaptor that had 12 random nucleotides put a tag on each cDNA molecule. From the 5' RACE reads, TCRdb called clonotypes with MiXCR, one entry per CDR3 protein. The sample includes some 670,000 distinct CDR3 sequences, about 50% of them seen just once. For every donor, a draw yielded roughly 10 milliliters of peripheral blood. Trimming cost V 1 base and J 10 bases; bases outside gene matches: 5. From germline, CDR1 is SGHTA and CDR2 FQGNSA. The CDR3 spans 15 residues.

Material for sequencing was blood. The rearrangement joins TRBV7-2 to TRBJ2-1; 12 bases line up with TRBD2. This clonotype originated in an elderly woman in good health. CDR3 region: CASSLDGLAGNEQFF. CDR3 coding DNA: TGTGCCAGCAGCTTAGACGGACTAGCGGGGAACGAGCAGTTCTTC.